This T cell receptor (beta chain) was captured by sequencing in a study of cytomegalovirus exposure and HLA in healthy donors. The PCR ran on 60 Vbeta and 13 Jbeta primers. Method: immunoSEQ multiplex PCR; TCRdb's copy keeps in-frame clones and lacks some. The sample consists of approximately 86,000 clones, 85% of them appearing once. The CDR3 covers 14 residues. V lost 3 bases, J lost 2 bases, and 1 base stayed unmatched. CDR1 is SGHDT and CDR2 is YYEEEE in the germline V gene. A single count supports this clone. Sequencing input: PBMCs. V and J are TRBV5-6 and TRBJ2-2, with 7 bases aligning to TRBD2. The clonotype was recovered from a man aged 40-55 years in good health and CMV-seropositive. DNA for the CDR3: TGTGCCAGCAGCTCGGGACTAAACACCGGGGAGCTGTTTTTT. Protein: CASSSGLNTGELFF.